This TCR beta chain was sequenced during a study of cytomegalovirus exposure and HLA in healthy donors (dated by TCRdb to 2016 to 2017). A note on the overall study: According to an earlier analysis of 587 of the donors, roughly 180 million T cells yielded roughly 110 million unique TCR beta sequences and around 300 Gb of sequence data. An early release covering roughly 640 HLA-typed donors comprised approximately 300 gigabases of sequencing data and around 85 million unique TCR sequences. Of the 398 genotyped donors, 75% to 85% were placed in the genetic ancestry cluster associated with self-reported Caucasian donors. The study aimed to test whether cataloging public T cell receptors could reveal signatures of past pathogen exposure. The study used immunosequencing to profile the T cell repertoires of 666 subjects and linked those repertoires to cytomegalovirus serostatus. Along with the 666-subject first cohort, a separate validation cohort of over a hundred different subjects was used. The study combined high-throughput TCR immunosequencing, statistical association of individual TCRs with disease status, and machine learning to predict cytomegalovirus infection status. To study patterns of TCR occurrence, a later analysis re-analyzed previously published TCR beta repertoires from hundreds of donors and added high-resolution HLA genotyping. In the later analysis, no new phenotypic data were used to find candidate immune exposures; instead, reliance was placed on TCR beta sequences and their occurrence across donors. An earlier analysis of several hundred of the donors applied high-throughput TCR beta sequencing to assess whether each TCR beta V gene segment acted as functional or pseudogenic. Donor age, sex, ethnicity and CMV serostatus were compiled together with the repertoire data. In a later genetic analysis, genome-wide SNP genotypes for about 65% of the roughly 700 donors were used, and that subset was treated as a discovery cohort. All discovery cohort repertoires had been generated on a single sequencing platform. Class I and class II HLA loci were covered by the typing at four-digit resolution. The number of typed donors differed by locus: about 620-640 for A, B, C, DRB1 and DQB1; some 540 for DQA1; 606 for DPA1; and 400 to 480 for DPB1. Roughly five DR-DQ haplotypes were treated as single units for association and clustering because of strong linkage in the cohort. Among about 390 genotyped donors of the cohort, an average of around 240,000 unique TCR beta nucleotide sequences were sequenced per donor, around a sixth of them non-productive. Study-level results and caveats: A later analysis found that HLA-associated TCR beta chains were more clonally expanded and had lower generation probabilities than equally common non-associated chains. A group of highly shared sequence variants was considered likely to be a technical artifact of the sequencing pipeline. Because some donors lacked HLA typing at each locus, the association tests relied only on the typed subset. Most TCR sequences were seen in very few donors, while some public TCRs were found in many individuals. In this cohort, only TCR beta chains were sequenced, and detectable features were limited by the absence of alpha or paired-chain data. In an earlier analysis of a few hundred of the donors, most TCR beta V segments were observed in productive rearrangements about 87% or about 30% of the time, broadly matching IMGT annotations. In both the original and validation cohorts, the classifier was reported to diagnose cytomegalovirus status with high specificity and sensitivity. The earlier analysis of approximately 590 of the donors excluded about 16 rarely observed V segments, including chromosome 9 orphons, because counts were too low. In vitro tests confirmed that a few of the cytomegalovirus-associated TCR beta chains recognize cytomegalovirus antigens. Presence/absence analyses assumed roughly uniform sequencing depth across donors, an assumption that may not hold. At a false discovery rate of 0.05, a later analysis linked about 17,000 TCR beta sequences to specific HLA alleles. In a later analysis, most CMV-associated TCR beta chains were found to appear HLA-restricted, with HLA associations seemingly driven largely by CMV exposure. A later genetic analysis reported fewer N-insertions in productive TCRs among donors in an Asian-associated ancestry cluster than the roughly 700-donor mean. Some IMGT-functional V segments, including TRBV6-2 and TRBV6-3, could not be distinguished by the 87-base-pair reads and were therefore excluded. When HLA alleles, especially DR and DQ, strongly co-occurred, attributing TCR associations to individual alleles was difficult. V-gene and J-gene trimming of TCR beta chains was associated with a missense DCLRE1C variant in a later genetic analysis, and the association was replicated in an independent cohort. The only immune exposure information available for the cohort was CMV serostatus. Correlated functional status among segregating V segments might be attributable to linkage disequilibrium, but an unknown experimental factor could not be ruled out. A further reported finding was that TCR beta sequences accurately predicted the HLA-A and HLA-B alleles for most subjects in the first cohort. The authors suggested that the approach could potentially be extended to other disease states and immunological phenotypes. In a later analysis, the rate of TCR association differed among HLA loci, with DRB1 alleles having the most associated TCRs and HLA-C alleles having the fewest. Several of the top co-occurrence clusters appeared to be linked to parvovirus B19, influenza, CMV and Epstein-Barr virus, according to a later analysis. The study listed 164 TCR beta chains as associated with cytomegalovirus.

The cohort consisted of 670 or so healthy bone marrow donors. All cohort members were sampled while nominally healthy, although unrecorded immune exposures were likely present. The donor tested CMV seropositive and was one of the 289 seropositive cohort members. A peripheral blood sample was collected from each donor, and TCR beta sequencing was performed on peripheral blood mononuclear cells. Genomic DNA extraction from the blood cell samples was performed with the Qiagen DNeasy Blood Extraction Kit. The library was obtained by the immunoSEQ multiplex PCR assay. For the multiplex PCR, a mixture combining 60 forward primers for TCR Vbeta segments and 13 reverse primers for TCR Jbeta segments was used. Amplification of the CDR3 region of rearranged TCR beta genes was performed with a multiplex PCR assay on genomic DNA. The amplified TCR beta libraries were sequenced on the Illumina HiSeq System as 87-base-pair reads. The study's processing was this. In a later analysis, tens of millions of unique TCR beta chains were counted across the roughly 610 repertoires, and roughly 9.9 million of these chains were shared by at least two donors. To remove PCR and sequencing errors, raw reads were error-corrected and collapsed into unique sequences using a nearest-neighbor algorithm that merged closely related sequences. V, D and J gene segments were assigned by aligning CDR3 sequences to IMGT reference sequences. For a sequence to be retained, a match of at least six nucleotides was required to both a V gene segment and a J gene segment. A rearrangement counted as productive if the CDR3 had no stop codons and remained in frame with V and J, and every other rearrangement counted as non-productive. CDR3 was defined by IMGT convention, running from the second conserved V-encoded cysteine to the conserved J-encoded phenylalanine. Sequences without an unambiguous match to a single V gene segment were excluded from the earlier analysis of a few hundred of the donors. In an earlier analysis of some 590 of the donors, V segments were called functional above 56.7% productive rearrangements and were called segregating when the between-donor standard deviation exceeded 5%. To diagnose cytomegalovirus status from the catalog of TCR beta chain sequences, a statistical classification framework was built. A later analysis assigned V and J genes by comparing TCR nucleotide sequences with IMGT/GENE-DB human TR gene sequences. A later analysis assigned CDR3 sequences and most-parsimonious VDJ recombination scenarios with the TCRdist pipeline. In a later analysis, every TCR beta chain was defined by the combination of its CDR3 amino acid sequence and its V-gene family, and reads without a unique V-gene family were dropped. In a later analysis, several hundred highly shared, low-generation-probability nucleotide sequences were removed to address suspected cross-contamination and a sequencing artifact. In a later analysis, a clonal expansion index for each public chain was calculated from normalized within-repertoire ranks of inferred template counts. A later analysis computed generation probabilities with a VDJ recombination model fitted to out-of-frame rearrangements, and checked the results against IGoR. Hypergeometric tests were used in a later analysis to score TCR-TCR, TCR-HLA and TCR-CMV co-occurrence, with a repertoire-size bias correction applied to the TCR pairs. A later analysis estimated false discovery rates by permuting HLA or CMV assignments 20 times. In a later analysis, co-occurring TCRs were grouped with DBSCAN, and TCRdist sequence similarity was added when clustering was performed within HLA-allele-positive subsets. Co-occurrence clustering excluded repertoires with fewer than 30,000 or more than 120,000 public chains, plus five with anomalous nucleotide sharing. The table comes from immuneACCESS by way of TCRdb, which keeps in-frame sequences with V and J called. Part of the clones is missing from these tables; in studies checked, under half for an unresolved V gene and the rest for unknown reasons. Clonal size and the V and J genes are those of that table, whereas D and trimming came from the DNA. In all, the sample holds about 190,000 clones, and around 82% of those were seen once. The ten largest clones add up to around 14% of the sample.

This clone was seen a handful of times. Its specific antigen is unknown. No much larger clone is present one base from it, and per-base qualities are unavailable. Measured from the cysteine to the phenylalanine, the CDR3 is 15 residues long. Only the CDR3 part of the read is kept: 45 bases, read in frame from the first base. CDR1 and CDR2 were assigned from the germline V gene (reference sequence) as MNHEY and SMNVEV. Germline trimming amounts to 2 bases on V and 6 bases on J, with 10 as the count of junction bases outside the gene matches. The V and J genes are TRBV27 and TRBJ2-7; TRBD2 aligns with 7 central bases. The sequenced sample was PBMCs. This TCR came from a woman aged 25 to 39 in good health and CMV-seropositive. The DNA sequence is as follows: TGTGCCAGCAGTTTAAGGCGGGACTACGGGGGCGAGCAGTACTTC. Translated, this is CASSLRRDYGGEQYF.